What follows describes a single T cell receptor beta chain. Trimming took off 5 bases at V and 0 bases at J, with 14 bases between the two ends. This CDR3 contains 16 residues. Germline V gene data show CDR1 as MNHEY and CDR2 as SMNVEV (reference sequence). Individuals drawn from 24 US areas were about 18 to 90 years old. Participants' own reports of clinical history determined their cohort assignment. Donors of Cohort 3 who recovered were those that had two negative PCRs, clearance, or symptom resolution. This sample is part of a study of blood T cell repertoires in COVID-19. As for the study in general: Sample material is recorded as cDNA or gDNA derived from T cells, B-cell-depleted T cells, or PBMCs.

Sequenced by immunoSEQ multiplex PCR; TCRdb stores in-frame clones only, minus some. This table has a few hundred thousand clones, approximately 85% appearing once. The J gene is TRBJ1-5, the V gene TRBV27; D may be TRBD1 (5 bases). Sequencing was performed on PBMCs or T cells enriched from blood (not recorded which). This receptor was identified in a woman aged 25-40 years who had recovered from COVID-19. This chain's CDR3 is CASSPPTEYSNQPQHF. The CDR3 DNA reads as TGTGCCAGCAGTCCACCGACAGAGTATAGCAATCAGCCCCAGCATTTT.